The clone carrying this T cell receptor beta chain was detected only a few times. In building TCR beta libraries, iRepertoire HTBI primers were used together with Arm-PCR of CDR3 regions. TCRdb re-called the multiplex PCR reads with MiXCR, one entry per CDR3 protein. The data show 400,000 to 450,000 distinct CDR3 sequences, with 16% seen just once and about 10% held by the top ten. Regarding time point: newly diagnosed GD, antithyroid drugs for less than 3 months. Extracted PBMC RNA gave rise to the TCR library. The data derive from a study of regulatory T cells in long-lasting Graves disease. The CDR3 runs to 11 residues. Trimming cost V 10 bases and J 12 bases; bases outside gene matches: 8. Germline assignment: CDR1 SEHNR and CDR2 FQNEAQ (reference sequence). These data were also filed under a second study, of T cells in Graves' hyperthyroidism and ophthalmopathy.

This sample comprised peripheral blood mononuclear cells (PBMCs), obtained at new diagnosis, from a patient treated with antithyroid drugs. This rearrangement joins TRBV7-9 to TRBJ2-1, with 8 bases fitting TRBD2. This receptor was taken from a woman in her 30s with Graves disease. CDR3 sequence: CATTGLAGQFF. The CDR3, as DNA: TGTGCCACTACGGGGCTAGCGGGGCAGTTCTTC.